The rows below give T cell receptor beta chains drawn from one sample of a study of OX40 agonist ivuxolimab in advanced cancers. Sequencing used immunoSEQ multiplex PCR; TCRdb keeps in-frame clones, though not all of them. The table includes 96,000 or so clones, 90% detected once. The material sequenced was CD4+ or CD8+ T cells sorted from blood, taken in a trial of the OX40 agonist ivuxolimab. All receptors come from an adult with an advanced solid tumor such as melanoma, head and neck, liver or kidney cancer. Both conserved end residues are part of each CDR3. A D gene is named only where the DNA matches it firmly. Not all rows give a size; the values are once, few, many and, for expanded clones, a class.

V: TRBV28
D: .
size: .
J: TRBJ1-4
CDR3: CASRPAMGEKLFF
DNA: TGTGCCAGCAGACCGGCGATGGGAGAAAAACTGTTTTTT

V: TRBV4-1
D: .
size: .
J: TRBJ1-2
CDR3: CASSHPPGRRYGYTF
DNA: TGCGCCAGCAGCCATCCTCCCGGGCGCCGGTATGGCTACACCTTC

V: TRBV7-9
D: .
size: .
J: TRBJ2-7
CDR3: CASSLAVREQYF
DNA: TGTGCCAGCAGTTTAGCGGTTCGCGAGCAGTACTTC

V: TRBV2
D: TRBD1
size: .
J: TRBJ2-7
CDR3: CASKHDRAHEQYF
DNA: TGTGCCAGCAAACATGACAGGGCCCACGAGCAGTACTTC

V: TRBV30
D: .
size: .
J: TRBJ2-3
CDR3: CAWSKGGSADTQYF
DNA: TGTGCCTGGAGTAAGGGGGGCTCCGCAGATACGCAGTATTTT

V: TRBV25-1
D: .
size: once
J: TRBJ1-4
CDR3: CASSEWGSNEKLFF
DNA: TGTGCCAGCAGTGAGTGGGGGTCTAACGAAAAACTGTTTTTT

V: TRBV7-2
D: .
size: .
J: TRBJ1-4
CDR3: CASSDSPGANEKLFF
DNA: TGTGCCAGCAGCGACAGCCCTGGGGCTAATGAAAAACTGTTTTTT

V: TRBV6-1
D: .
size: .
J: TRBJ2-5
CDR3: CASRQDPTSQETQYF
DNA: TGTGCCAGTAGACAGGACCCGACCTCGCAAGAGACCCAGTACTTC

V: TRBV7-9
D: .
size: .
J: TRBJ2-5
CDR3: CASSLDVVARETQYF
DNA: TGTGCCAGCAGCTTAGATGTAGTTGCGCGGGAGACCCAGTACTTC

V: TRBV7-2
D: .
size: .
J: TRBJ2-5
CDR3: CASSLARVPTETQYF
DNA: TGTGCCAGCAGCTTAGCTAGGGTACCGACTGAGACCCAGTACTTC

V: TRBV6-6
D: .
size: .
J: TRBJ2-5
CDR3: CASSYDSTTTQYF
DNA: TGTGCCAGCAGTTACGACTCCACGACCACCCAGTACTTC

V: TRBV9
D: TRBD2
size: .
J: TRBJ2-3
CDR3: CASSVVGSGSLADTQYF
DNA: TGTGCCAGCAGCGTAGTGGGTAGCGGGAGCTTGGCAGATACGCAGTATTTT

V: TRBV7-8
D: .
size: .
J: TRBJ1-1
CDR3: CASSLGQLNTEAFF
DNA: TGTGCCAGCAGCTTAGGGCAGTTGAACACTGAAGCTTTCTTT